The rows below give T cell receptor beta chains drawn from one sample of a study of lymphopenia after photon versus proton radiotherapy. Produced via immunoSEQ multiplex PCR; TCRdb's table is partial and in-frame only. There are around 17,000 clones in the sample; more than 65% occur only once, and roughly 20% lies in the top ten. The sequenced sample was peripheral blood, obtained from a patient treated with proton-based radiotherapy. These receptors originate from a man in his sixties or seventies with pancreatic cancer. CDR3s include the opening cysteine and the closing phenylalanine or tryptophan. A D gene is named only where the DNA matches it firmly. Not every row has a clone size; where given, it reads once, few, many or a size class.

TRBV5-8	TRBJ1-1	-	-	CASSLRGVVTEAFF	TGTGCCAGCAGCTTGCGGGGGGTGGTTACTGAAGCTTTCTTT
TRBV5-4	TRBJ2-2	-	TRBD2	CASSLVAGGTGELFF	TGTGCCAGCAGCTTGGTGGCGGGAGGAACGGGGGAGCTGTTTTTT
TRBV5-1	TRBJ2-3	once	TRBD2	CASSLRSERGTTDTQYF	TGCGCCAGCAGCTTGCGGAGTGAGCGGGGAACCACAGATACGCAGTATTTT
TRBV30	TRBJ2-7	-	-	CAWSGDRPYEQYF	TGTGCCTGGAGTGGGGACCGACCCTACGAGCAGTACTTC
TRBV19	TRBJ2-1	-	TRBD1	CASSLQGALGNEQFF	TGTGCCAGTAGTCTTCAGGGGGCCCTGGGGAATGAGCAGTTCTTC
TRBV30	TRBJ2-3	-	TRBD2	CAWSVLAGGPRDTQYF	TGTGCCTGGAGTGTGCTAGCGGGAGGCCCAAGGGATACGCAGTATTTT
TRBV7-2	TRBJ1-5	-	-	CASSRDSHGNQPQHF	TGTGCCAGCAGCCGCGACAGTCACGGCAATCAGCCCCAGCATTTT
TRBV6-6	TRBJ2-4	-	-	CASSYSVAKNIQYF	TGTGCCAGCAGTTACAGCGTAGCCAAAAACATTCAGTACTTC
TRBV19	TRBJ2-7	-	-	CASSPRGEGAKHEQYF	TGTGCCAGTAGTCCCCGGGGGGAGGGGGCGAAACACGAGCAGTACTTC
TRBV5-4	TRBJ1-2	-	-	CASSLAPARRGYGYTF	TGTGCCAGCAGCTTGGCCCCTGCCAGGCGCGGCTATGGCTACACCTTC
TRBV6-6	TRBJ2-3	-	-	CASSLDSRTDTQYF	TGTGCCAGCAGTCTGGACAGCCGCACAGATACGCAGTATTTT
TRBV6-5	TRBJ2-7	few	-	CASKVPGYYEQYF	TGTGCCAGCAAAGTCCCAGGGTACTACGAGCAGTACTTC
TRBV5-4	TRBJ2-7	-	-	CASTLDGYEQYF	TGTGCCAGCACCCTGGATGGCTACGAGCAGTACTTC
TRBV9	TRBJ1-2	-	-	CASSPQNEGFGYTF	TGTGCCAGCAGCCCCCAGAATGAGGGCTTTGGCTACACCTTC
TRBV5-4	TRBJ2-7	-	-	CASSLSSGAGYEQYF	TGTGCCAGCAGCTTGTCGTCAGGGGCGGGGTACGAGCAGTACTTC
TRBV6-6	TRBJ1-5	-	TRBD1	CASSRQGARTGQPQHF	TGTGCCAGCAGTCGACAGGGGGCGCGTACGGGTCAGCCCCAGCATTTT
TRBV6-1	TRBJ1-1	-	-	CASSEEGVNTEAFF	TGTGCCAGCAGTGAAGAGGGGGTAAACACTGAAGCTTTCTTT
TRBV6-5	TRBJ1-1	-	-	CASSFDQRRNTEAFF	TGTGCCAGCAGTTTTGACCAGCGCCGGAACACTGAAGCTTTCTTT
TRBV5-1	TRBJ2-7	-	TRBD1	CASSFGTGGLYEQYF	TGCGCCAGCAGCTTCGGGACAGGGGGCTTGTACGAGCAGTACTTC
TRBV19	TRBJ2-7	-	TRBD1	CASSGDRLNRYEQYF	TGTGCCAGTAGTGGGGACAGGCTAAACCGCTACGAGCAGTACTTC
TRBV7-3	TRBJ2-7	-	-	CASSETLQGEQYF	TGTGCCAGCAGCGAGACCCTCCAAGGCGAGCAGTACTTC
TRBV5-1	TRBJ1-5	-	-	CASSLDGSNQPQHF	TGCGCCAGCAGCTTGGACGGTAGCAATCAGCCCCAGCATTTT
TRBV6-1	TRBJ1-1	-	-	CASSERGETEAFF	TGTGCCAGCAGTGAAAGAGGGGAGACTGAAGCTTTCTTT
TRBV6-4	TRBJ1-1	-	TRBD1	CASSSTQGAETEAFF	TGTGCCAGCAGTAGTACTCAGGGGGCTGAAACTGAAGCTTTCTTT
TRBV29-1	TRBJ1-1	-	TRBD1	CSVGTGVRNTEAFF	TGCAGCGTTGGGACAGGGGTTCGAAACACTGAAGCTTTCTTT
TRBV7-3	TRBJ2-1	-	-	CASSPQGGNEQFF	TGTGCCAGCAGCCCCCAAGGGGGCAATGAGCAGTTCTTC
TRBV25-1	TRBJ2-7	once	TRBD1	CASSVRDSSYEQYF	TGTGCCAGCAGTGTAAGGGACAGCTCCTACGAGCAGTACTTC
TRBV11-3	TRBJ1-1	-	-	CARSNPRTEDEAFF	TGTGCCAGGTCCAATCCGAGGACGGAGGATGAAGCTTTCTTT
TRBV6-5	TRBJ2-7	-	-	CASSSGGGGTYEQYF	TGTGCCAGCAGTAGCGGCGGAGGGGGAACCTACGAGCAGTACTTC
TRBV19	TRBJ2-3	-	TRBD1	CASRWTGRDGTQYF	TGTGCCAGTAGATGGACAGGGCGGGATGGTACGCAGTATTTT
TRBV27	TRBJ2-1	-	-	CASSLIQGGDNEQFF	TGTGCCAGCAGTTTAATCCAGGGAGGAGACAATGAGCAGTTCTTC
TRBV2	TRBJ2-4	-	TRBD2	CASSATESPGTRMHIQYF	TGTGCCAGCAGTGCGACGGAATCTCCCGGGACTAGAATGCACATTCAGTACTTC
TRBV7-2	TRBJ2-7	few	TRBD2	CASSPPAALGGGTSYEQYF	TGTGCCAGCAGCCCCCCGGCGGCCCTGGGCGGGGGGACCTCCTACGAGCAGTACTTC
TRBV5-1	TRBJ2-3	once	-	CASSTGYTDTQYF	TGCGCCAGCAGCACAGGATACACAGATACGCAGTATTTT
TRBV6-5	TRBJ2-3	-	TRBD1	CASSSPGQPTDTQYF	TGTGCCAGCAGTTCACCGGGACAGCCCACAGATACGCAGTATTTT
TRBV19	TRBJ1-1	-	-	CASTGGLFDTEAFF	TGTGCCAGTACCGGGGGGTTGTTTGACACTGAAGCTTTCTTT
TRBV6-6	TRBJ1-2	-	TRBD1	CASRGQGGAGYTF	TGTGCCAGCAGAGGACAGGGAGGTGCTGGCTACACCTTC
TRBV28	TRBJ1-5	-	TRBD1	CASSQTGYSNQPQHF	TGTGCCAGCAGTCAGACAGGGTATAGCAATCAGCCCCAGCATTTT
TRBV6-1	TRBJ2-2	-	-	CASSEGLNTGELFF	TGTGCCAGCAGTGAAGGTTTAAACACCGGGGAGCTGTTTTTT
TRBV5-5	TRBJ1-6	-	-	CASSLAAGSSYNSPLHF	TGTGCCAGCAGCTTGGCGGCAGGAAGCTCCTATAATTCACCCCTCCACTTT
TRBV25-1	TRBJ2-7	-	TRBD1	CASSERPGQGSYEQYF	TGTGCCAGCAGTGAGAGACCGGGACAGGGATCCTACGAGCAGTACTTC
TRBV20-1	TRBJ1-1	-	-	CSASANTEAFF	TGCAGTGCTAGTGCGAACACTGAAGCTTTCTTT
TRBV6-5	TRBJ2-7	once	-	CASSYSLGEQYF	TGTGCCAGCAGTTATTCTCTCGGCGAGCAGTACTTC
TRBV5-1	TRBJ2-6	-	-	CASTASGANVLTF	TGCGCCAGCACGGCCTCTGGGGCCAACGTCCTGACTTTC
TRBV19	TRBJ2-3	-	TRBD1	CASNTGGGGTDTQYF	TGTGCCAGTAACACAGGGGGCGGTGGCACAGATACGCAGTATTTT
TRBV5-1	TRBJ2-7	few	TRBD1	CASSKGQDGDEQYF	TGCGCCAGCTCAAAGGGACAGGACGGCGACGAGCAGTACTTC
TRBV7-9	TRBJ2-2	large	TRBD1	CASSFGQGFNTGELFF	TGTGCCAGCAGCTTCGGACAGGGCTTTAACACCGGGGAGCTGTTTTTT
TRBV5-1	TRBJ2-7	-	TRBD1	CASSSGTGGPPYEQYF	TGCGCCAGCAGCTCCGGGACAGGGGGTCCTCCCTACGAGCAGTACTTC
TRBV19	TRBJ2-2	-	-	CASSRAGAPGTGELFF	TGTGCCAGTAGTAGGGCGGGGGCGCCGGGCACCGGGGAGCTGTTTTTT
TRBV29-1	TRBJ2-3	-	TRBD2	CSAARFAGGPGGSTDTQYF	TGCAGCGCTGCGCGGTTTGCGGGAGGGCCCGGGGGTAGCACAGATACGCAGTATTTT
TRBV6-6	TRBJ2-7	-	TRBD1	CASRSSGTGSYEQYF	TGTGCCAGCAGGAGCTCCGGGACAGGATCCTACGAGCAGTACTTC
TRBV18	TRBJ1-2	-	TRBD1	CASSPGTGANGYTF	TGTGCCAGCTCACCAGGGACAGGGGCGAATGGCTACACCTTC
TRBV2	TRBJ1-2	-	-	CASSVYSPNYGYTF	TGTGCCAGCAGTGTGTACAGCCCGAACTATGGCTACACCTTC
TRBV19	TRBJ1-1	-	TRBD1	CASSIAGTGRNTEAFF	TGTGCCAGTAGTATAGCTGGGACAGGCAGGAACACTGAAGCTTTCTTT
TRBV5-1	TRBJ2-7	-	TRBD1	CASSLTRTGSYEQYF	TGCGCCAGCAGCTTGACGAGGACAGGGTCCTACGAGCAGTACTTC